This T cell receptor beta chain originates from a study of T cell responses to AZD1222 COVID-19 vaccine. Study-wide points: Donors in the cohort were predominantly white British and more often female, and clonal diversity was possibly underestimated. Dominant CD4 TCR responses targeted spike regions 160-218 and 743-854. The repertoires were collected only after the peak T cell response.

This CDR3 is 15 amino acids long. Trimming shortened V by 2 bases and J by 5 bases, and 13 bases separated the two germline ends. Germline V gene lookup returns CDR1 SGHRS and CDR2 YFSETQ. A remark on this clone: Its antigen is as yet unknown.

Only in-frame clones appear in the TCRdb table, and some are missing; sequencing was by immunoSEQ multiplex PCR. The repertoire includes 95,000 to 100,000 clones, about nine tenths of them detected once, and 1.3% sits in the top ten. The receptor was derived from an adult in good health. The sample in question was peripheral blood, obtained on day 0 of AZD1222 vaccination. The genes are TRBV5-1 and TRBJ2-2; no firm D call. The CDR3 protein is CASSFGPRGTGELFF. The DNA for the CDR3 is TGCGCCAGCAGCTTCGGGCCTCGAGGAACCGGGGAGCTGTTTTTT.